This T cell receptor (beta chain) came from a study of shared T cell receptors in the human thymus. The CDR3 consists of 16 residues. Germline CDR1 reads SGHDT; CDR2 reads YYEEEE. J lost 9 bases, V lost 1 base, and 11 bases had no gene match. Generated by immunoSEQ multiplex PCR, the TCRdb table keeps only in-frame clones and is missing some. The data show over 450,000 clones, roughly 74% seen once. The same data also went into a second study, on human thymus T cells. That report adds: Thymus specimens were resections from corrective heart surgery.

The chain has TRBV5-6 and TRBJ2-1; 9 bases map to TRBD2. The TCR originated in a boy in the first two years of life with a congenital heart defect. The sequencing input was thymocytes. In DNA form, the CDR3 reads TGTGCCAGCAGCTTGTCTGGCGGGAGGGTGTTGGGTGAGCAGTTCTTC. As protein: CASSLSGGRVLGEQFF.